Below, one T cell receptor beta chain is given with its context. No antigen is known for it. Base qualities are missing; no much larger clone stands one base away. The sample belongs to a study of cytomegalovirus exposure and HLA in healthy donors (TCRdb year 2017). About the full investigation: An earlier analysis of 550 to 700 of the donors reported roughly 270 Gb of sequence data and roughly 110 million unique TCR beta sequences from about 179 million T cells. Along with the approximately 650-subject first cohort, a separate validation cohort of over a hundred different subjects was used. The aim of the study was to test whether cataloging public T cell receptors could identify signatures of past pathogen exposure. Typing coverage differed by locus: A, B, C, DRB1 and DQB1 were typed in about 620-640 donors, DQA1 in 500 to 550, DPA1 in approximately 600, and DPB1 in 472. Among about 410 genotyped donors of the cohort, an average of approximately 240,000 unique TCR beta nucleotide sequences was sequenced per donor, of which roughly 17% were non-productive. Donor age, sex, ethnicity and CMV serostatus were compiled alongside the repertoire data. An earlier analysis of nearly 600 of the donors applied high-throughput TCR beta sequencing to assess whether each TCR beta V gene segment acted as functional or pseudogenic. Genome-wide SNP genotypes for about 65% of the roughly 700 donors were used in a later genetic analysis, which treated that subset as a discovery cohort. Of the roughly 400 genotyped donors, roughly 76% were placed in the genetic ancestry cluster associated with self-reported Caucasian donors. About 300 gigabases of sequencing data and tens of millions of unique TCR sequences were included in an early release covering roughly 600 HLA-typed donors. All discovery cohort repertoires had been generated on a single sequencing platform. The later analysis used no new phenotypic data to find candidate immune exposures, relying instead on TCR beta sequences and their occurrence across donors. HLA typing covered class I and class II loci at four-digit resolution. To study patterns of TCR occurrence, a later analysis re-analyzed previously published TCR beta repertoires from more than 550 donors and added high-resolution HLA genotyping. Using immunosequencing, the study profiled T cell repertoires from 500 to 800 subjects and related those repertoires to cytomegalovirus serostatus. Four or five DR-DQ haplotypes were treated as single units for association and clustering because of strong linkage in the cohort. The study combined high-throughput TCR immunosequencing, statistical association of individual TCRs with disease status, and machine learning to predict cytomegalovirus infection status.

The cohort was made up of around 720 healthy bone marrow donors. Cohort members were all nominally healthy when sampled, although unrecorded immune exposures were likely present. The donor was CMV seropositive and was included in the group of 250 to 300 seropositive cohort members. Every donor gave a peripheral blood sample, and the peripheral blood mononuclear cells from that sample were used for TCR beta sequencing. The Qiagen DNeasy Blood Extraction Kit was used to extract genomic DNA from the blood cell samples. The CDR3 sequence holds 15 residues, the cysteine and phenylalanine included. The read is trimmed to its CDR3 DNA, 45 bases read in frame from base 1. Looking up the germline V gene (reference sequence) yields CDR1 LNHDA and CDR2 SQIVND. V and J are trimmed by 10 bases and 3 bases, and the gene matches miss 11 bases of the junction. Library prep was done by the immunoSEQ multiplex PCR assay. A mixture of 60 forward primers for TCR Vbeta segments and 13 reverse primers for TCR Jbeta segments was used in the multiplex PCR. The CDR3 region of rearranged TCR beta genes was amplified from genomic DNA by a multiplex PCR assay. The amplified TCR beta libraries were sequenced on the Illumina HiSeq System as 87-base-pair reads. The paper's data handling went like this. A later analysis tallied 80 million to 95 million unique TCR beta chains across the 666 repertoires, and some 12 million of those chains were shared by two or more donors. To remove PCR and sequencing errors, raw reads were error-corrected and collapsed into unique sequences using a nearest-neighbor algorithm that merged closely related sequences. CDR3 sequences were aligned to IMGT reference sequences to assign V, D and J gene segments. For a sequence to be retained, a match of at least six nucleotides to both a V gene segment and a J gene segment was required. A rearrangement was called productive if the CDR3 had no stop codons and remained in frame with V and J, and every other rearrangement was called non-productive. CDR3 was defined by IMGT convention, running from the second conserved V-encoded cysteine to the conserved J-encoded phenylalanine. Sequences without an unambiguous match to a single V gene segment were excluded from the earlier analysis of 500 to 700 of the donors. In an earlier analysis of 450 to 750 of the donors, a V segment was called functional when productive rearrangements were above 56.7%, and segregating when the standard deviation between donors exceeded 5%. A statistical classification framework was built for diagnosing cytomegalovirus status from the catalog of TCR beta chain sequences. In a later analysis, V and J genes were assigned by comparing TCR nucleotide sequences against IMGT/GENE-DB human TR gene sequences. In a later analysis, CDR3 sequences and most-parsimonious VDJ recombination scenarios were assigned using the TCRdist pipeline. In a later analysis, every TCR beta chain was defined by the combination of its CDR3 amino acid sequence and its V-gene family, and reads without a unique V-gene family were dropped. A later analysis removed 592 highly shared, low-generation-probability nucleotide sequences to deal with suspected cross-contamination and a sequencing artifact. In a later analysis, a clonal expansion index was calculated for each public chain from normalized within-repertoire ranks of inferred template counts. Generation probabilities in a later analysis came from a VDJ recombination model fitted to out-of-frame rearrangements, and those results were checked against IGoR. In a later analysis, TCR-TCR, TCR-HLA and TCR-CMV co-occurrence was scored with hypergeometric tests, and a repertoire-size bias correction was applied to TCR pairs. In a later analysis, false discovery rates were estimated by permuting HLA or CMV assignments 20 times. A later analysis grouped co-occurring TCRs with DBSCAN, adding TCRdist sequence similarity when clustering within HLA-allele-positive subsets. Co-occurrence clustering excluded repertoires with fewer than 30,000 or more than 120,000 public chains, plus five with anomalous nucleotide sharing. Held by TCRdb, this immuneACCESS table contains in-frame sequences only and omits some clones. Under half of the omission traces to an unresolved V gene where checked; the cause of the rest is unknown. V and J calls and clone size are given by that table; D and trimming were obtained from the DNA. The sample includes 83,000 or so clones, with 65% to 80% observed a single time. The biggest ten clones account for 10% of the sample.

Study-wide conclusions, independent of this receptor: The study gave a list of under 200 TCR beta chains associated with cytomegalovirus. A later genetic analysis reported fewer N-insertions in productive TCRs among donors in an Asian-associated ancestry cluster than the approximately 700-donor mean. In a later analysis, HLA-associated TCR beta chains were found to be more clonally expanded and to have lower generation probabilities than equally common non-associated chains. A later analysis associated 17,000 or so TCR beta sequences with specific HLA alleles at a false discovery rate of 0.05. According to a later analysis, TCR association rates differed among HLA loci, with DRB1 alleles showing the most associated TCRs and HLA-C alleles showing the fewest. A further reported finding was that TCR beta sequences accurately predicted the HLA-A and HLA-B alleles for most subjects in the first cohort. It was suggested by the authors that the approach could potentially be generalized to other disease states and immunological phenotypes. Across donors, most TCR sequences were observed very rarely, whereas some public TCRs were present in many individuals. Because HLA typing was unavailable for some donors at each locus, only the typed subset was used in association tests. In a later analysis, most CMV-associated TCR beta chains were found to appear HLA-restricted, with HLA associations seemingly driven largely by CMV exposure. Three of the identified cytomegalovirus-associated TCR beta chains were confirmed in vitro to be specific for cytomegalovirus antigens. In an earlier analysis of 587 of the donors, most TCR beta V segments appeared in productive rearrangements about 87% or about 30% of the time, broadly matching IMGT annotations. The presence/absence analyses assumed that sequencing depth was roughly uniform across donors, and that assumption may not be true. Because counts were too low, more than 15 rarely observed V segments, including chromosome 9 orphons, were left out of the earlier analysis of 500 to 750 of the donors. In this cohort, only TCR beta chains were sequenced, and detectable features were limited by the absence of alpha or paired-chain data. Assigning TCR associations to individual alleles was difficult when HLA alleles, especially DR and DQ, strongly co-occurred. Some IMGT-functional V segments, including TRBV6-2 and TRBV6-3, could not be distinguished by the 87-base-pair reads and were therefore excluded. A later genetic analysis associated a missense DCLRE1C variant with V-gene and J-gene trimming of TCR beta chains, and an independent cohort replicated the association. Linkage disequilibrium might explain the correlated functional status among segregating V segments, but an unknown experimental factor could not be excluded. Several of the top co-occurrence clusters appeared to be linked to parvovirus B19, influenza, CMV and Epstein-Barr virus, according to a later analysis. The classifier was reported to diagnose cytomegalovirus status with high specificity and sensitivity in both the original cohort and the validation cohort. The only immune exposure information available for the cohort was CMV serostatus. The sequencing pipeline was judged likely to have produced a cluster of highly shared sequence variants as a technical artifact.

Sequencing was performed on PBMCs. The V and J segments used are TRBV19 and TRBJ2-3; 9 of the junction bases match TRBD1. This TCR derives from a man aged 25-40 years in good health and CMV-seropositive. In nucleotide form, the sequence is TGTGCCACCCAGGAACAGGGGGCTTGGACAGATACGCAGTATTTT. Translated, it gives CATQEQGAWTDTQYF.